Below, 8 T cell receptor beta chains from the same sample are listed, as sequenced in a study of T cells expressing NK-cell markers (dated by TCRdb to the early 2020s). Library preparation was by 5' RACE. The instrument was an Illumina HiSeq 2000. TCRdb reprocessed the public reads and reports one entry per CDR3 protein sequence, without DNA. In this sample's table one finds roughly 150,000 distinct CDR3 sequences. Of the sample, approximately 17% is held by the ten largest clones. Sequenced input: blood T cells: a sorted CD56 or NKG2C T cell subset, CD4+ or CD8+ T cells, or bulk PBMC T cells (not recorded which). These receptor sequences come from a woman between 18 and 69 years old in good health.

The CDR3: CASRTSGVNNEQFF. The V call is TRBV6-1, the J call TRBJ2-1; TCRdb proposes TRBD2, but this gene call is untestable without DNA. Per germline, CDR1 MNHNS and CDR2 SASEGT. CDR3 length: 14 residues.

The V gene is TRBV5-1, the J gene TRBJ2-1; TCRdb picks TRBD2, but there is no DNA to check that call. This CDR3 has 17 residues. Germline loops: CDR1 SGHRS, CDR2 YFSETQ. This CDR3 reads CASSLFSGRVSYNEQFF.

This rearrangement joins TRBV10-3 to TRBJ2-7; TCRdb proposes TRBD2, but this gene call is untestable without DNA. CDR3 length: 14 residues. The V gene's germline CDR1 is ENHRY and CDR2 SYGVKD. This CDR3 reads CAISVGLAGDEQYF.

The chain recombines TRBV5-1 with TRBJ2-1; TCRdb lists TRBD2, though no DNA is available to test this call. The CDR3 has 16 amino acids. From germline, CDR1 is SGHRS and CDR2 YFSETQ. The CDR3 sequence is CASSLGASGSVNEQFF. Full variable domain (rest looked up from reference TRBV5-1 and TRBJ2-1): KAGVTQTPRYLIKTRGQQVTLSCSPISGHRSVSWYQQTPGQGLQFLFEYFSETQRNKGNFPGRFSGRQFSNSRSEMNVSTLELGDSALYLCASSLGASGSVNEQFFGPGTRLTVL.

CDR3 amino acids: CASSEPARAGEQYF. The chain is built from TRBV6-1 and TRBJ2-7; as DNA is missing, the TRBD2 call by TCRdb cannot be tested. Per the germline V gene, CDR1 is MNHNS and CDR2 is SASEGT. The CDR3 has 14 amino acids.

The V and J genes are TRBV5-6 and TRBJ2-1; the D gene TCRdb calls, TRBD2, cannot be checked with no DNA. Germline assignment: CDR1 SGHDT and CDR2 YYEEEE. The CDR3 runs to 15 residues. The CDR3 region is CASSWTSGGNNEQFF.

This chain joins TRBV7-8 and TRBJ2-2; the TRBD1 assignment by TCRdb is unverifiable without DNA. Germline V gene lookup returns CDR1 SGHVS and CDR2 FQNEAQ. The CDR3 has 16 amino acids. This chain's CDR3 is CASSTYRGPSTGELFF.

This sequence joins TRBV12-3 or TRBV12-4 and TRBJ1-1; TCRdb returns TRBD1, unconfirmable since there is no DNA. This CDR3 region has 14 residues. CDR3 residues: CASSTLDRNTEAFF.